The rows below give T cell receptor beta chains drawn from one sample of a study of T cells in Graves' hyperthyroidism and ophthalmopathy. In TCRdb, the multiplex PCR reads were re-called with MiXCR into one record per CDR3 protein. The data contain 250,000 to 300,000 distinct CDR3 sequences, roughly 15% of them seen just once; the ten biggest clones take up 7.9%. Specimen: blood. The receptors were gathered from a woman in her thirties or forties with Graves' hyperthyroidism. Both conserved end residues are part of each CDR3. Each record gives: D gene, J gene, V gene, clone size, CDR3 DNA, CDR3 protein. D genes are given only for firm matches. Some rows have no size entry. The others give once, few or many, or a class for an expanded clone.

d_call: -; j_call: TRBJ2-7; v_call: TRBV7-2; clone_size: few; cdr3_nt: TGTGCCAGCAGCTCCGATCCCTTCGTTTACGAGCAGTACTTC; cdr3_aa: CASSSDPFVYEQYF
d_call: TRBD1; j_call: TRBJ2-1; v_call: TRBV6-1; clone_size: few; cdr3_nt: TGTGCCAGCAACTCAAACAGGGGCCCCCTGGGTGAGCAGTTCTTC; cdr3_aa: CASNSNRGPLGEQFF
d_call: -; j_call: TRBJ2-1; v_call: TRBV2; clone_size: many; cdr3_nt: TGTGCCAAGAGACAGCCGGGAAATGAGCAGTTCTTC; cdr3_aa: CAKRQPGNEQFF
d_call: TRBD2; j_call: TRBJ2-1; v_call: TRBV11-2; clone_size: many; cdr3_nt: TGTGCCAGCAGCCCCCCGACTAGCAGTGAGCAGTTCTTC; cdr3_aa: CASSPPTSSEQFF
d_call: TRBD1; j_call: TRBJ1-2; v_call: TRBV7-9; clone_size: many; cdr3_nt: TGTGCCAGCAGCCGGGCATCCCGGGACAGTAATGGCTACACCTTC; cdr3_aa: CASSRASRDSNGYTF
d_call: -; j_call: TRBJ2-1; v_call: TRBV11-3; clone_size: many; cdr3_nt: TGTGCCAGCAGCTTAGGAGAGGCGGGGACCCCCAATGAGCAGTTCTTC; cdr3_aa: CASSLGEAGTPNEQFF
d_call: TRBD1; j_call: TRBJ2-7; v_call: TRBV6-1; clone_size: many; cdr3_nt: TGTGCCAGCAGTTGGACAGGGATAACCTACGAGCAGTACTTC; cdr3_aa: CASSWTGITYEQYF
d_call: -; j_call: TRBJ2-6; v_call: TRBV27; clone_size: -; cdr3_nt: TGTGCCAGCAGTTTTTGGCAGGACTCCCCCTCTGGGGCCAACGTCCTGACTTTC; cdr3_aa: CASSFWQDSPSGANVLTF
d_call: -; j_call: TRBJ2-1; v_call: TRBV19; clone_size: few; cdr3_nt: TGTGCCAGTAGCGATAGCTCCTACAATGAGCAGTTCTTC; cdr3_aa: CASSDSSYNEQFF
d_call: -; j_call: TRBJ1-6; v_call: TRBV30; clone_size: many; cdr3_nt: TGTGCCTTAGACTTGCCGCGGCCTAATTCACCCCTCCACTTT; cdr3_aa: CALDLPRPNSPLHF
d_call: -; j_call: TRBJ2-7; v_call: TRBV19; clone_size: few; cdr3_nt: TGTGCCAGTAGTCCACACTCCATCTACGAGCAGTACTTC; cdr3_aa: CASSPHSIYEQYF
d_call: TRBD2; j_call: TRBJ2-7; v_call: TRBV11-3; clone_size: many; cdr3_nt: TGTGCCAGCAGCCCACGGACTAGCGGGTCCCCCTACGAGCAGTACTTC; cdr3_aa: CASSPRTSGSPYEQYF
d_call: TRBD2; j_call: TRBJ2-1; v_call: TRBV28; clone_size: many; cdr3_nt: TGTGCCAGCAGTTTTCTAGCGGGAGTTGTCTATGAGCAGTTCTTC; cdr3_aa: CASSFLAGVVYEQFF
d_call: -; j_call: TRBJ2-1; v_call: TRBV2; clone_size: -; cdr3_nt: TGTGCCAGCAGTCCCCACTCGCAAGATGAGCAGTTCTTC; cdr3_aa: CASSPHSQDEQFF
d_call: -; j_call: TRBJ2-2; v_call: TRBV29-1; clone_size: -; cdr3_nt: TGCAGCGTTTCCCGAGAGGGGGCCGGGGAGCTGTTTTTT; cdr3_aa: CSVSREGAGELFF
d_call: TRBD2; j_call: TRBJ2-2; v_call: TRBV5-4; clone_size: -; cdr3_nt: TGTGCCAGCAGCTTCGCTAGCGGGAGGGCCGGAACCGGGGAGCTGTTTTTT; cdr3_aa: CASSFASGRAGTGELFF
d_call: -; j_call: TRBJ1-1; v_call: TRBV6-1; clone_size: many; cdr3_nt: TGTGCCAGCAGTTACGACCGCTATCGGACCGACTCTTTCTTT; cdr3_aa: CASSYDRYRTDSFF
d_call: TRBD1; j_call: TRBJ1-5; v_call: TRBV20-1; clone_size: -; cdr3_nt: TGCAGTGCTCAAGGACAGGGAGGTTGGGTTGGGAATCAGCCCCAGCATTTT; cdr3_aa: CSAQGQGGWVGNQPQHF
d_call: -; j_call: TRBJ1-5; v_call: TRBV6-1; clone_size: many; cdr3_nt: TGTGCCAGCAGTGGACGTGGAGGGGCCGGCAATCAGCCCCAGCATTTT; cdr3_aa: CASSGRGGAGNQPQHF
d_call: -; j_call: TRBJ2-7; v_call: TRBV28; clone_size: many; cdr3_nt: TGTGCCAGCAGTTGGGCGCGGGTTCGCCCCTACGAGCAGTACTTC; cdr3_aa: CASSWARVRPYEQYF
d_call: TRBD2; j_call: TRBJ2-1; v_call: TRBV20-1; clone_size: many; cdr3_nt: TGCAGTGCCCCGGTCCCGGGAGGGCCCTCCTACAATGAGCAGTTCTTC; cdr3_aa: CSAPVPGGPSYNEQFF
d_call: -; j_call: TRBJ1-1; v_call: TRBV10-3; clone_size: many; cdr3_nt: TGTGCCATCAGTGAGGGAACAATGAACACTGAAGCTTTCTTT; cdr3_aa: CAISEGTMNTEAFF
d_call: -; j_call: TRBJ1-6; v_call: TRBV20-1; clone_size: few; cdr3_nt: TGCAGTGCTCCATTGTTTACAGGGCAGAATTCACCCCTCCACTTT; cdr3_aa: CSAPLFTGQNSPLHF
d_call: -; j_call: TRBJ2-7; v_call: TRBV20-1; clone_size: many; cdr3_nt: TGCAGTGCTAGGGATCTTTTCGGGAGCAGCTCCTACGAGCAGTACTTC; cdr3_aa: CSARDLFGSSSYEQYF
d_call: TRBD2; j_call: TRBJ2-1; v_call: TRBV7-2; clone_size: many; cdr3_nt: TGTGCCAGCAGCCCATCTAGCGGGAGGGCCGGTGAGCAGTTCTTC; cdr3_aa: CASSPSSGRAGEQFF
d_call: -; j_call: TRBJ1-2; v_call: TRBV28; clone_size: many; cdr3_nt: TGTGCCAGCAGTTTCGGGACCGACTATGGCTACACCTTC; cdr3_aa: CASSFGTDYGYTF
d_call: TRBD2; j_call: TRBJ2-5; v_call: TRBV28; clone_size: many; cdr3_nt: TGTGCCGTCGCGGGAGGAAGCCAAGAGACCCAGTACTTC; cdr3_aa: CAVAGGSQETQYF
d_call: -; j_call: TRBJ1-2; v_call: TRBV20-1; clone_size: -; cdr3_nt: TGCAGTGCTAGTGGGAGCCGCTATGGCTACACCTTC; cdr3_aa: CSASGSRYGYTF
d_call: -; j_call: TRBJ1-3; v_call: TRBV4-1; clone_size: -; cdr3_nt: TGCGCCAGCAGCCAGTATGGGTTCTCTGGAAACACCATATATTTT; cdr3_aa: CASSQYGFSGNTIYF
d_call: TRBD2; j_call: TRBJ2-3; v_call: TRBV30; clone_size: few; cdr3_nt: TGTGCCTGGAGTGTACGGGCTAGCGGGCCCCTCACAGATACGCAGTATTTT; cdr3_aa: CAWSVRASGPLTDTQYF
d_call: -; j_call: TRBJ2-5; v_call: TRBV7-6; clone_size: many; cdr3_nt: TGTGCCAGCAGCTTATTTCCTAGTCTAGAGACCCAGTACTTC; cdr3_aa: CASSLFPSLETQYF
d_call: -; j_call: TRBJ1-1; v_call: TRBV4-1; clone_size: few; cdr3_nt: TGCGCCAGCAGCCAAGACGGCACCAGGTACACTGAAGCTTTCTTT; cdr3_aa: CASSQDGTRYTEAFF
d_call: -; j_call: TRBJ1-2; v_call: TRBV5-5; clone_size: many; cdr3_nt: TGTGCCAGCAGCTTCGGACGGAGCCCTATGGGCTACACCTTC; cdr3_aa: CASSFGRSPMGYTF
d_call: TRBD1; j_call: TRBJ1-5; v_call: TRBV29-1; clone_size: -; cdr3_nt: TGCAGCGTTGGACAGGGGAGTCAGCCCCAGCATTTT; cdr3_aa: CSVGQGSQPQHF
d_call: -; j_call: TRBJ2-1; v_call: TRBV19; clone_size: few; cdr3_nt: TGTGCCACCACTCAAGACGCCGGCTCCTACAATGAGCAGTTCTTC; cdr3_aa: CATTQDAGSYNEQFF
d_call: -; j_call: TRBJ2-7; v_call: TRBV29-1; clone_size: many; cdr3_nt: TGCAGCGTTGAGACTAGCGAGCAGTACTTC; cdr3_aa: CSVETSEQYF
d_call: -; j_call: TRBJ2-3; v_call: TRBV10-3; clone_size: -; cdr3_nt: TGTGCCATTGGGAGTTTGGCAGATACGCAGTATTTT; cdr3_aa: CAIGSLADTQYF
d_call: -; j_call: TRBJ2-6; v_call: TRBV29-1; clone_size: -; cdr3_nt: TGCAGCGTTGAGGAACGCAGGGTTACAGGGGCCAACGTCCTGACTTTC; cdr3_aa: CSVEERRVTGANVLTF
d_call: -; j_call: TRBJ1-2; v_call: TRBV3-1; clone_size: -; cdr3_nt: TGTGCCAGCAGCCATCGACAGAGCAGAGAAGGCTACACCTTC; cdr3_aa: CASSHRQSREGYTF
d_call: TRBD1; j_call: TRBJ1-2; v_call: TRBV5-1; clone_size: -; cdr3_nt: TGCGCCAGCAGACGGGACAGCTCCTATGGCTACACCTTC; cdr3_aa: CASRRDSSYGYTF
d_call: -; j_call: TRBJ1-1; v_call: TRBV7-6; clone_size: many; cdr3_nt: TGTGCCAGCAGCCCCGGACGGACCAACACTGAAGCTTTCTTT; cdr3_aa: CASSPGRTNTEAFF
d_call: TRBD1; j_call: TRBJ2-2; v_call: TRBV16; clone_size: -; cdr3_nt: TGTGCCAGCAGCCCGGACAGGGGAAGGGACGGGGAGCTGTTTTTT; cdr3_aa: CASSPDRGRDGELFF
d_call: TRBD2; j_call: TRBJ2-3; v_call: TRBV19; clone_size: many; cdr3_nt: TGTGCCAGTAGTACCGGACTAGCGGGATTGGATACGCAGTATTTT; cdr3_aa: CASSTGLAGLDTQYF
d_call: -; j_call: TRBJ1-3; v_call: TRBV12-3/TRBV12-4; clone_size: few; cdr3_nt: TGTGCCAGCAGTTTCGGATTCTCTGGAAACACCATATATTTT; cdr3_aa: CASSFGFSGNTIYF
d_call: -; j_call: TRBJ2-7; v_call: TRBV28; clone_size: many; cdr3_nt: TGTGCCAGCAGTTCCTGGACCTACGAGCAGTACTTC; cdr3_aa: CASSSWTYEQYF
d_call: -; j_call: TRBJ2-7; v_call: TRBV5-1; clone_size: few; cdr3_nt: TGCGCCAGCAGCTTGGCCACAGGTGCGGGGGAGCAGTACTTC; cdr3_aa: CASSLATGAGEQYF
d_call: -; j_call: TRBJ1-5; v_call: TRBV19; clone_size: -; cdr3_nt: TGTGCCAGTAGTATAACGACAGATCAGCCCCAGCATTTT; cdr3_aa: CASSITTDQPQHF
d_call: -; j_call: TRBJ2-3; v_call: TRBV19; clone_size: -; cdr3_nt: TGTGCCAGTAGTAGCCCAGGGGCAGATACGCAGTATTTT; cdr3_aa: CASSSPGADTQYF
d_call: -; j_call: TRBJ2-1; v_call: TRBV7-2; clone_size: few; cdr3_nt: TGTGCCAGCAGCAAGGGGACGAGCTCCTACAATGAGCAGTTCTTC; cdr3_aa: CASSKGTSSYNEQFF
d_call: TRBD1; j_call: TRBJ1-5; v_call: TRBV2; clone_size: many; cdr3_nt: TGTGCCAGCAGTGAAGGCTTGCAGGGGGCTCAGCCCCAGCATTTT; cdr3_aa: CASSEGLQGAQPQHF
d_call: -; j_call: TRBJ1-1; v_call: TRBV11-2; clone_size: many; cdr3_nt: TGTGCCAGCAGCTTCTCCCTTTTAGACACTGAAGCTTTCTTT; cdr3_aa: CASSFSLLDTEAFF
d_call: -; j_call: TRBJ2-5; v_call: TRBV5-1; clone_size: few; cdr3_nt: TGCGCCAGCAGTGGGCAGGGCTTCCAAGAGACCCAGTACTTC; cdr3_aa: CASSGQGFQETQYF
d_call: TRBD2; j_call: TRBJ2-3; v_call: TRBV27; clone_size: many; cdr3_nt: TGTGCCAGCAGTCCCGGACTAGTCGAAGGTACGCAGTATTTT; cdr3_aa: CASSPGLVEGTQYF
d_call: -; j_call: TRBJ1-4; v_call: TRBV4-1; clone_size: -; cdr3_nt: TGCGCCAGCAGCGGATGGGGTAGTGGTGAAAAACTGTTTTTT; cdr3_aa: CASSGWGSGEKLFF
d_call: TRBD1; j_call: TRBJ1-5; v_call: TRBV10-3; clone_size: -; cdr3_nt: TGTGCCAGCTGGACAGGGGACATGGCTCAGCCCCAGCATTTT; cdr3_aa: CASWTGDMAQPQHF
d_call: -; j_call: TRBJ2-1; v_call: TRBV24-1; clone_size: many; cdr3_nt: TGTGCCACCAGTGGGTCCCCCGGGCGGTACAATGAGCAGTTCTTC; cdr3_aa: CATSGSPGRYNEQFF
d_call: TRBD1; j_call: TRBJ1-2; v_call: TRBV28; clone_size: many; cdr3_nt: TGTGCCAGCACCCTCGGACAGGGAGTCTATGGCTACACCTTC; cdr3_aa: CASTLGQGVYGYTF
d_call: TRBD2; j_call: TRBJ2-3; v_call: TRBV19; clone_size: many; cdr3_nt: TGTGCCAGTAGGTCTTGGCGGGAGGGCCCAGATACGCAGTATTTT; cdr3_aa: CASRSWREGPDTQYF
d_call: -; j_call: TRBJ2-3; v_call: TRBV7-9; clone_size: -; cdr3_nt: TGTGCCAGCAGCGCGTGGGGGGGCAATCTTGGCGGGAGTCGGAGAGATACGCAGTATTTT; cdr3_aa: CASSAWGGNLGGSRRDTQYF
d_call: -; j_call: TRBJ2-5; v_call: TRBV4-1; clone_size: many; cdr3_nt: TGCGCCAGCAGCCAAGAACGGGCAGGACTAAAAGAGACCCAGTACTTC; cdr3_aa: CASSQERAGLKETQYF